The clone carrying this TCR beta chain was seen at least ten times. The antigen is unknown. This specimen belongs to a study of read filtering for tumor transcriptome and immune sequencing. About the study: IR-seq gave about 3.5 to 10.27 million TCR reads per sample; RNA-seq gave roughly 75 to 1,300. Findings and limits, study-wide: Single-read clonotypes: 80% to 90% of IR-seq clonotypes (around 3.5% of reads), 65% to 75% of RNA-seq clonotypes (44.6% of reads). Even smaller IR-seq throughput identified most shared clonotypes.

From roughly 390 ng of RNA, a library with molecular barcoded alpha/delta and beta/gamma adaptors was made. TCRdb called the reads again in MiXCR, with one record for every CDR3 protein. This table holds about 39,000 distinct CDR3 sequences, roughly an eighth found once. Material: a population of CD138-negative cells sorted from bone marrow. This receptor was taken from a donor at least 40 years old with multiple myeloma.

CDR3 sequence (DNA): TGCAGTGCTAGGTTCGGGACAGGGGGGCAGCCCCAGCATTTT. Its translation is CSARFGTGGQPQHF. The gene calls are TRBV20-1 and TRBJ1-5; 11 bases are a match to TRBD1. The CDR3 is made up of 14 amino acids. Germline V gene lookup returns CDR1 DFQATT and CDR2 SNEGSKA (reference sequence). The J segment lost 7 bases and the V segment lost 3 bases, leaving 5 bases of the junction unmatched.